The clone carrying this TCR beta chain was detected a few times. Assignment of participants to cohorts was predicated upon participant-reported clinical history. Each recovered donor of Cohort 3 presented with two negative PCRs, clearance, or symptom resolution. In the original workflow: Quantification of nucleated cells was approximated via reference gene primer amplification. Produced via immunoSEQ multiplex PCR; TCRdb's table is partial and in-frame only. V, J and clone size reflect that table, while D and trimming were determined from the DNA. The sample shows 300,000 or so clones, about 88% of them seen only once. This entry is derived from a study of blood T cell repertoires in COVID-19. Across the whole study: T cells, B-cell-depleted T cells, or PBMCs provided the cDNA or gDNA that served as material.

V shed 5 bases and J shed 4 bases, with 23 bases lying between them. The CDR3 spans 17 residues. Germline CDR1 is MDHEN and CDR2 is SYDVKM. The TCR comes from a woman in her 30s who had recovered from COVID-19. The rearrangement joins TRBV28 to TRBJ1-2; D is uncertain. The sequencing sample was made of PBMCs or T cells enriched from blood (not recorded which). This CDR3 is CASSPMGWGWEAYGYTF. For the CDR3, the DNA is TGTGCCAGCAGTCCTATGGGGTGGGGATGGGAGGCCTATGGCTACACCTTC.